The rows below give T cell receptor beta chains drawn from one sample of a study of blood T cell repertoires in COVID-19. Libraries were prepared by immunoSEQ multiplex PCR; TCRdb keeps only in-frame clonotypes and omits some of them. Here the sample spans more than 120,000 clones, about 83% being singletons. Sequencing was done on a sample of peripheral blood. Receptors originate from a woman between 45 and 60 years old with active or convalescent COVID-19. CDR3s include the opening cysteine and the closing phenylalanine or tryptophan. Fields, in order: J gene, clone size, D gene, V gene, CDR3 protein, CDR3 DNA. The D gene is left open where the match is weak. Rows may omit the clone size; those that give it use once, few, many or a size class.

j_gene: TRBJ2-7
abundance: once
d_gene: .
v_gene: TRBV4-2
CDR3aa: CASSQRLQGRSYEQYF
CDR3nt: TGTGCCAGCAGCCAAAGACTACAGGGTCGGAGTTACGAGCAGTACTTC

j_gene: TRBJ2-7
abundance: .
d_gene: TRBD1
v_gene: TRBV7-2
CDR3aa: CASSYTGQASYEQYF
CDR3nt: TGTGCCAGCAGCTATACAGGACAGGCCTCCTACGAGCAGTACTTC

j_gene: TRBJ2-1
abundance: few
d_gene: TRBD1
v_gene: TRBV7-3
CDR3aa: CASSADRGHQNEQFF
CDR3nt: TGTGCCAGCAGCGCAGACAGGGGGCATCAAAATGAGCAGTTCTTC

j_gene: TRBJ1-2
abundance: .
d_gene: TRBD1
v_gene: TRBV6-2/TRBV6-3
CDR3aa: CASSDRDFHGYTF
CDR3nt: TGTGCCAGCAGCGACAGGGATTTTCATGGCTACACCTTC

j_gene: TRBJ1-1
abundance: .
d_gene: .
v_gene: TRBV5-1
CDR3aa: CASSLAEGLGLNTEAFF
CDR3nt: TGCGCCAGCAGCTTGGCCGAGGGCCTGGGGTTGAACACTGAAGCTTTCTTT

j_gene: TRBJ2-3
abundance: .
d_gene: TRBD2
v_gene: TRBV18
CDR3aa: CASSRGLAGVVGTDTQYF
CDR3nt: TGTGCCAGCTCAAGAGGACTAGCGGGAGTAGTGGGTACAGATACGCAGTATTTT

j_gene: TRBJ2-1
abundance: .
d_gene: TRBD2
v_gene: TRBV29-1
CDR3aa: CSVPRLADYNEQFF
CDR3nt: TGCAGCGTTCCACGACTAGCGGACTACAATGAGCAGTTCTTC

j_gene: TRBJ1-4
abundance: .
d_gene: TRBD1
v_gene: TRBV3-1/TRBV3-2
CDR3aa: CASRPGTGLNEKLFF
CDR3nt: TGTGCCAGCAGACCCGGGACAGGACTGAATGAAAAACTGTTTTTT

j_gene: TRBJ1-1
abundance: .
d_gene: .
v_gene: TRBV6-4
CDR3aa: CASRYQGDTEAFF
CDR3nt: TGTGCCAGCAGATATCAAGGGGACACTGAAGCTTTCTTT

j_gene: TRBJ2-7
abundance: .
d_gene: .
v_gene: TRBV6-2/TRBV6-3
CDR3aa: CASSYSTGEQYF
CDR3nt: TGTGCCAGCAGTTACTCGACGGGGGAGCAGTACTTC